This passage covers 20 T cell receptor beta chains from one sample sequenced in a study of CD8+ T cells in alopecia areata. Sequencing used cDNA as its template, made by extracting RNA and reverse transcribing it. Produced via immunoSEQ multiplex PCR; TCRdb's table is partial and in-frame only. The table records some 31,000 clones, around 80% of them present only once. Input material: NKG2D-low CD8+ T cells sorted from blood. All receptors derive from a human donor with alopecia areata.

This clone was counted a few times. This sample also contains other DNA sequences that code for the same CDR3. This rearrangement joins TRBV7-9 to TRBJ2-6, with D unresolved. This CDR3 region has 15 residues. Germline loops: CDR1 SEHNR, CDR2 FQNEAQ (reference sequence). Between the trimmed V and J ends, which lost 5 bases and 0 bases, there was a span of 8 bases. The CDR3 coding sequence is TGTGCCAGCAGCCTAACAAGCTCTGGGGCCAACGTCCTGACTTTC. This sequence encodes CASSLTSSGANVLTF.

A few counts support this clone. The rearrangement uses TRBV23-1 and TRBJ1-5; 8 nucleotides match TRBD1. TRBV23-1 is known as an ORF, though its function is uncertain. The CDR3 runs 18 residues. V lost 0 bases and J lost 4; bases outside the gene matches: 11. The CDR3 DNA is TGCGCCAGCAGTCAATCCAGGTCGGACAGGGCGTATAATCAGCCCCAGCATTTT. This codes for CASSQSRSDRAYNQPQHF.

V is TRBV4-2 and J is TRBJ2-5; perhaps TRBD2 as D (5 bases). Deletions cut 7 bases from V and 1 base from J, with 16 bases between. This CDR3 is 15 amino acids long. Germline V gene sequence: CDR1 LGHNA, CDR2 YNFKEQ. CDR3 coding DNA: TGTGCCAGCAACGAACCCAACCGGGGCCAAGAGACCCAGTACTTC. Translated, it gives CASNEPNRGQETQYF.

This rearrangement joins TRBV7-9 to TRBJ1-1, with D uncertain. This CDR3 contains 11 residues. CDR1 is SEHNR and CDR2 is FQNEAQ in the germline V gene (reference sequence). Between the trimmed V and J ends, which lost 2 bases and 6 bases, there was a span of 4 bases. The CDR3 nucleotides read TGTGCCAGCAGCTTAAACCCTGAAGCTTTCTTT. This translates into CASSLNPEAFF. The entire variable domain, with the rest obtained from reference TRBV7-9 and TRBJ1-1, is as follows: DTGVSQNPRHKITKRGQNVTFRCDPISEHNRLYWYRQTLGQGPEFLTYFQNEAQLEKSRLLSDRFSAERPKGSFSTLEIQRTEQGDSAMYLCASSLNPEAFFGQGTRLTVV.

This chain links TRBV29-1 with TRBJ2-5, with D hard to call. The J call may be in error: the DNA end matches TRBJ2-7 better. This CDR3 contains 10 residues. CDR1 is SQVTM and CDR2 is ANQGSEA in the germline V gene. The CDR3 loop reads CSASNYEQYF. CDR3 coding DNA: TGCAGCGCCTCTAACTACGAGCAGTACTTC.

This chain uses TRBV27 with TRBJ2-3; D unresolved. This CDR3 has 14 residues. V shed 2 bases and J shed 2 bases, with 8 bases lying between them. Germline CDR1 is MNHEY and CDR2 is SMNVEV (reference sequence). Here the CDR3 reads CASSLVRTTDTQYF. CDR3 sequence (DNA): TGTGCCAGCAGTTTAGTGCGGACCACAGATACGCAGTATTTT.

The V and J genes are TRBV23-1 and TRBJ2-7, with 7 bases identical to TRBD1. TRBV23-1 is identified as an open reading frame with a role that is uncertain. The trim removed 2 bases at V and 5 bases at J, leaving 6 bases unmatched. The CDR3 extends over 14 amino acids. CDR3 sequence (DNA): TGCGCCAGCAGTCAAGACAGGGTTCCCCACGAGCAGTACTTC. Amino acid sequence: CASSQDRVPHEQYF.

The chain couples TRBV6-5 to TRBJ2-7; the D gene is possibly TRBD1 (6 bases). Germline CDR1 reads MNHEY; CDR2 reads SVGAGI. Trimming pared 0 bases from V and 4 bases from J, leaving 16 bases between. The CDR3 has 16 amino acids. The chain's CDR3 is CASSYSSDRSAYEQYF. The CDR3 DNA follows: TGTGCCAGCAGTTACTCTTCGGACAGAAGCGCTTACGAGCAGTACTTC.

The chain couples TRBV7-9 to TRBJ2-1; the match to TRBD2 covers 8 bases. There are 14 residues in the CDR3. Unmatched junction bases numbered 10, after V lost 6 bases and J lost 9 bases. CDR1 and CDR2 from the germline V gene are SEHNR and FQNEAQ (reference sequence). The DNA for the CDR3 is TGTGCCAGCAGATCAGGACTAGCCCTGGGTGAGCAGTTCTTC. Translating gives CASRSGLALGEQFF.

This chain connects TRBV7-9 to TRBJ2-1; TRBD2 agrees at 11 bases. CDR3 length: 15 amino acids. V lost 0 bases to trimming and J lost 6 bases; unmatched junction nucleotides: 1. In germline, CDR1 is SEHNR, CDR2 FQNEAQ (reference sequence). The chain's CDR3 is CASSLASGRANEQFF. The CDR3 DNA is TGTGCCAGCAGCTTAGCTAGCGGGAGGGCCAATGAGCAGTTCTTC.

The chain carries TRBV4-2 and TRBJ2-7; 9 positions agree with TRBD2. The CDR3 consists of 16 residues. V gave up 0 bases and J gave up 4 bases; unmatched junction bases: 7. Per germline, CDR1 LGHNA and CDR2 YNFKEQ. DNA of the CDR3: TGTGCCAGCAGCCAAGAAGCGCGGGGGGGCGTGTACGAGCAGTACTTC. It encodes CASSQEARGGVYEQYF.

This clone was seen a single time. The chain employs TRBV5-4 and TRBJ2-7, with a possible D match to TRBD1 (6 bases). Germline CDR1 and CDR2: SGHNT and YYREEE (reference sequence). The CDR3 length is 15 residues. V shed 5 bases and J shed 0 bases, with 15 bases lying between them. The CDR3 sequence: CASSPDSYLSYEQYF. The CDR3 nucleotides are TGTGCCAGCAGTCCGGACAGCTACCTCTCCTACGAGCAGTACTTC.

The chain links TRBV5-6 to TRBJ2-7, with TRBD1 matching 7 bases. After removal of 4 bases from V and 5 bases from J, the junction contained 12 bases not matched to a gene. CDR3 size: 15 residues. Germline V lookup: CDR1 SGHDT, CDR2 YYEEEE. In nucleotides, the CDR3 is TGTGCCAGCAGCGCCGGGACAGAGCCAGGCAACGAGCAGTACTTC. Residues: CASSAGTEPGNEQYF.

This clone was observed a handful of times. This chain joins TRBV19 and TRBJ2-1; a possible D gene is TRBD2 (7 bases). The V and J ends lost 2 bases and 6 bases respectively, with 14 bases between them. The CDR3 has 15 residues. From germline, CDR1 is LNHDA and CDR2 SQIVND (reference sequence). The CDR3 DNA reads as TGTGCCAGTAGTATAACCGAGCGGGACATCAATGAGCAGTTCTTC. Translation: CASSITERDINEQFF.

The chain links TRBV5-1 to TRBJ2-1; D remains ambiguous. Germline V gene lookup returns CDR1 SGHRS and CDR2 YFSETQ. The germline V and J ends were trimmed by 2 bases and 3 bases, with 12 bases remaining between them. The CDR3 consists of 15 residues. The CDR3 DNA reads as TGCGCCAGCAGCTTTCTACCCTACAACTACAATGAGCAGTTCTTC. Translation gives CASSFLPYNYNEQFF. The full variable domain, in which reference TRBV5-1 and TRBJ2-1 provide the parts outside the CDR3, is KAGVTQTPRYLIKTRGQQVTLSCSPISGHRSVSWYQQTPGQGLQFLFEYFSETQRNKGNFPGRFSGRQFSNSRSEMNVSTLELGDSALYLCASSFLPYNYNEQFFGPGTRLTVL.

The genes are TRBV4-1 and TRBJ2-1; 14 nucleotides align to TRBD2. V gave up 2 bases and J gave up 9 bases; unmatched junction bases: 12. The length of the CDR3 is 18 residues. Germline CDR1 and CDR2: MGHRA and YSYEKL. In nucleotides, the CDR3 is TGCGCCAGCAGCCAATTTCCCCCGGGACTAGCGGGAGACTTTGAGCAGTTCTTC. Amino acids: CASSQFPPGLAGDFEQFF.

This clone was detected a few times. This chain uses TRBV20-1 with TRBJ2-7; no clear D. V lost 6 bases to trimming and J lost 4 bases, with 10 bases between them. The germline V gene encodes CDR1 DFQATT and CDR2 SNEGSKA (reference sequence). The CDR3 is made up of 11 amino acids. CDR3 DNA sequence: TGCAGTGCCAAGCCGCAGTACGAGCAGTACTTC. Protein sequence: CSAKPQYEQYF.

This rearrangement joins TRBV7-2 to TRBJ2-5; D may be TRBD1 or TRBD2 (5 bases each). V was shortened by 1 base and J by 5 bases, with 11 bases between the two germline ends. Germline V CDR1 and CDR2: SGHTA, FQGNSA. There are 14 residues in the CDR3. The CDR3 loop is CASSLVGPPETQYF. For the CDR3, the DNA is TGTGCCAGCAGCTTAGTGGGACCCCCGGAGACCCAGTACTTC.

This clone is labeled medium-sized. At the DNA level, this CDR3 is encoded by other sequences in the same sample as well. The chain combines TRBV28 with TRBJ2-3, with a possible D match to TRBD2 (6 bases). The V end was cut by 3 bases, the J end by 1 base, with 8 bases between. This CDR3 has 14 amino acids. CDR1 and CDR2 from the germline V gene are MDHEN and SYDVKM. The CDR3 sequence: CASSFVAGTDTQYF. In nucleotides, the CDR3 is TGTGCCAGCAGTTTTGTAGCGGGCACAGATACGCAGTATTTT.

The chain uses TRBV7-2 and TRBJ2-7; the D gene is possibly TRBD2 (5 bases). The CDR3 has 15 residues. V lost 5 bases, J lost 1 base, and 15 bases lay in between. The germline CDR1 and CDR2 sequences are SGHTA and FQGNSA. CDR3 sequence reads: CASSPLGRGSYEQYF. CDR3 nucleotides: TGTGCCAGCAGCCCACTGGGCCGAGGGTCCTACGAGCAGTACTTC.